A selection of T cell receptor beta chains follows, all from one sample in a study of blood T cell repertoires in COVID-19. Clones were read by immunoSEQ multiplex PCR, and TCRdb kept only the in-frame ones, dropping some. Here the sample spans around 100,000 clones, 92% being singletons. The specimen was peripheral blood. These TCRs come from a man aged 45-65 years with active COVID-19. CDR3s include the opening cysteine and the closing phenylalanine or tryptophan. A D gene is named only where the DNA matches it firmly. Clone size, where shown, is once, few, many, or a class for clones that have expanded.

>.|TRBV30|TRBJ2-4|TRBD2
CAWRRSGSSLAKNIQYF
TGTGCCTGGAGAAGGAGCGGGAGTTCTTTAGCCAAAAACATTCAGTACTTC
>once|TRBV3-1/TRBV3-2|TRBJ2-7|TRBD2
CASSQELAGGFYEQYF
TGTGCCAGCAGCCAAGAATTAGCGGGAGGGTTCTACGAGCAGTACTTC
>.|TRBV5-5|TRBJ2-7|.
CASSPLGGNIVEQYF
TGTGCCAGCAGCCCGCTCGGCGGGAACATTGTCGAGCAGTACTTC
>.|TRBV27|TRBJ2-1|TRBD1
CASSFRDRAFKQFF
TGTGCCAGCAGTTTCCGGGACAGGGCCTTTAAGCAGTTCTTC
>few|TRBV2|TRBJ1-2|TRBD1
CASSGQGVRGYTF
TGTGCCAGCAGTGGACAGGGGGTTCGAGGCTACACCTTC
>.|TRBV7-9|TRBJ1-3|.
CASSLRGGAGNTIYF
TGTGCCAGCAGCTTGCGGGGAGGCGCTGGAAACACCATATATTTT
>.|TRBV9|TRBJ2-3|TRBD2
CASSFNGAGGADTQYF
TGTGCCAGCAGCTTCAACGGGGCGGGAGGGGCAGATACGCAGTATTTT
>.|TRBV7-3|TRBJ2-2|TRBD1
CASSPRDRGPGELFF
TGTGCCAGCAGCCCCCGAGACAGGGGGCCCGGGGAGCTGTTTTTT
>few|TRBV6-5|TRBJ1-2|.
CATSLSGDYGYTF
TGTGCCACTTCGTTGAGCGGTGACTATGGCTACACCTTC
>.|TRBV4-1|TRBJ1-4|.
CASSQDRDTIGEKLFF
TGCGCCAGCAGCCAAGATCGGGATACGATAGGTGAAAAACTGTTTTTT
>.|TRBV28|TRBJ2-1|TRBD1
CASSTIATGVNEQFF
TGTGCCAGCAGTACCATAGCGACAGGGGTTAATGAGCAGTTCTTC
>.|TRBV10-3|TRBJ1-6|.
CAIRALNSPLHF
TGTGCCATCAGGGCTTTAAATTCACCCCTCCACTTT
>.|TRBV30|TRBJ1-4|TRBD1
CAVRDRGGEKLFF
TGTGCCGTCCGGGACAGGGGAGGCGAAAAACTGTTTTTT
>.|TRBV5-1|TRBJ2-7|TRBD2
CASSYGTSGYEQYF
TGCGCCAGCAGCTACGGGACTAGCGGTTACGAGCAGTACTTC
>.|TRBV28|TRBJ1-5|.
CASSLGQKNQPQHF
TGTGCCAGCAGTTTAGGACAGAAGAATCAGCCCCAGCATTTT
>.|TRBV28|TRBJ1-5|.
CASTSPPYQPQHF
TGTGCCAGCACCTCCCCCCCCTATCAGCCCCAGCATTTT
>.|TRBV2|TRBJ1-2|.
CASSGQTHYGYTF
TGTGCCAGCAGTGGGCAGACTCATTATGGCTACACCTTC
>.|TRBV19|TRBJ1-5|.
CASSGGYQPQHF
TGTGCCAGTAGTGGGGGGTATCAGCCCCAGCATTTT
>.|TRBV6-5|TRBJ1-3|.
CASSYSQIFSGNTIYF
TGTGCCAGCAGTTACTCCCAGATCTTCTCTGGAAACACCATATATTTT
>.|TRBV3-1/TRBV3-2|TRBJ2-1|.
CASSREAAQYNEQFF
TGTGCCAGCAGCCGAGAGGCGGCCCAATACAATGAGCAGTTCTTC
>.|TRBV20-1|TRBJ1-2|.
CSASLSGHGYTF
TGCAGTGCTAGTCTATCAGGGCATGGCTACACCTTC
>.|TRBV9|TRBJ2-1|TRBD2
CASSVMGLAGGSNNEQFF
TGTGCCAGCAGCGTAATGGGACTAGCGGGAGGGTCAAACAATGAGCAGTTCTTC
>once|TRBV27|TRBJ1-5|.
CASSLSSVNQPQHF
TGTGCCAGCAGTTTATCGTCGGTAAATCAGCCCCAGCATTTT
>.|TRBV28|TRBJ1-3|.
CASSSTGQDSGNTIYF
TGTGCCAGCAGTTCTACTGGACAAGACTCTGGAAACACCATATATTTT
>.|TRBV6-1|TRBJ1-5|.
CASSPGWGNQPQHF
TGTGCCAGCAGTCCAGGGTGGGGCAATCAGCCCCAGCATTTT
>.|TRBV27|TRBJ2-7|.
CASSSWGDSYEQYF
TGTGCCAGCAGTTCATGGGGGGACTCCTACGAGCAGTACTTC
>once|TRBV7-9|TRBJ1-1|TRBD1
CASSGDRGIGDTEAFF
TGTGCCAGCAGCGGGGACAGGGGAATCGGGGACACTGAAGCTTTCTTT
>.|TRBV2|TRBJ2-3|TRBD2
CARGTSGITDTQYF
TGTGCCAGGGGGACTAGCGGCATCACAGATACGCAGTATTTT
>.|TRBV19|TRBJ2-3|.
CASSMETSDTQYF
TGTGCCAGTAGTATGGAGACCTCAGATACGCAGTATTTT
>.|TRBV11-3|TRBJ2-5|TRBD1
CASSRAGGQETQYF
TGTGCCAGCAGCCGGGCAGGGGGCCAAGAGACCCAGTACTTC
>.|TRBV9|TRBJ1-3|.
CASSVGWEDGRTIYF
TGTGCCAGCAGCGTGGGGTGGGAGGACGGACGCACCATATATTTT
>.|TRBV3-1/TRBV3-2|TRBJ2-1|.
CASSQGYDREYNEQFF
TGTGCCAGCAGCCAAGGATATGACAGAGAATACAATGAGCAGTTCTTC